The T cell receptor beta chain under discussion was sequenced for a study of breast tumors, draining lymph nodes, adjacent tissues. This clonotype has a count of ten or more. What it binds is unknown. The CDR3 runs to 17 residues. V was cut by 1 base and J by 4 bases, with 17 bases left in between. Germline assignment: CDR1 SEHNR and CDR2 FQNEAQ (reference sequence). Axillary draining lymph nodes of breast cancer patients supplied the node samples. TCRdb re-called the multiplex PCR reads with MiXCR, one entry per CDR3 protein. This sample has about 220,000 distinct CDR3 sequences, with approximately 36% found just once. Broader study findings: Tumor TCR diversity was below lymph nodes but above nontumor tissue. That most tumor T cells come from lymph nodes remained unproven.

The chain joins TRBV7-9 to TRBJ1-3; no clear D. Material: axillary lymph node tissue. This clonotype was sampled from a female donor with breast cancer. Some clones in this sample may be carry-over from other donors' samples. In DNA form, the CDR3 reads TGTGCCAGCAGCTTAGGTCGTGGCCGGAATGTGGGAAACACCATATATTTT. Its translation: CASSLGRGRNVGNTIYF.